This TCR beta chain is from a study of blood T cell repertoires in COVID-19. At the level of the study: Sites across the United States, Italy and Spain contributed samples from acute and convalescent COVID-19. PBMCs, B-cell-depleted T cells, or T cells were the source of the cDNA or gDNA that made up the material.

In the authors' workflow: Reference gene primer amplification gave nucleated cell count estimates. TCRdb's table, derived via immunoSEQ multiplex PCR, lists solely in-frame clones and lacks some. V, J and clone size reflect that table, while D and trimming were determined from the DNA. The table lists fewer than 30,000 clones, approximately 86% of them singletons. The CDR3 sequence is 16 residues long. Germline CDR1 and CDR2: SGHVS and FNYEAQ. V lost 5 bases, J lost 2 bases, and 5 bases stayed unmatched. This clone has a handful of counts. J is TRBJ2-1 and V is TRBV7-6; 11 positions agree with TRBD2. This TCR was sampled from a man in his forties or fifties with active COVID-19. Sequencing was carried out using peripheral blood. CDR3 sequence (DNA): TGTGCCAGCAGCCTCCGACTAGCGGGGACCTACAATGAGCAGTTCTTC. Residues: CASSLRLAGTYNEQFF.